The entry below describes one TCR beta chain. Its antigen is undetermined. The data originate from a study of Graves' ophthalmopathy and Graves' hyperthyroidism. Per germline, CDR1 SQVTM and CDR2 ANQGSEA. Losses at the gene ends were 6 bases for V and 6 bases for J; bases not matched to a gene: 4. CDR3 size: 12 residues. Points from the study as a whole: The blood repertoire also included most expanded thyroid clonotypes above 0.001 frequency. Sensitivity reached roughly 70% and specificity 72.22% when the model predicted ophthalmopathy progression.

Other autoimmune diseases, uncontrolled infections, pregnancy and lactation each led to patient exclusion. Clinical symptoms and serum thyroxine were used for diagnosis; TRAb, thyroid ultrasound and orbital computed tomography were also relied on. Amplification of the TCR beta CDR3 regions used RNA transcripts (as template). After a first-round RT-PCR with HTBI primers, a second-round multiplex PCR was run. MiXCR was run by TCRdb on the multiplex PCR reads, yielding one entry per CDR3 protein. Of around 590,000 distinct CDR3 sequences in the sample, approximately 35% are singletons; the top ten hold about 4.1%.

V is TRBV29-1 and J is TRBJ2-7; 11 positions agree with TRBD2. Sequences were obtained from peripheral blood or thyroid tissue (not recorded which). This receptor was identified in an adult man with Graves' hyperthyroidism. The CDR3 bases are TGCAGCGTGGCCGGGACTAGCGGCGAGCAGTACTTC. It specifies CSVAGTSGEQYF.